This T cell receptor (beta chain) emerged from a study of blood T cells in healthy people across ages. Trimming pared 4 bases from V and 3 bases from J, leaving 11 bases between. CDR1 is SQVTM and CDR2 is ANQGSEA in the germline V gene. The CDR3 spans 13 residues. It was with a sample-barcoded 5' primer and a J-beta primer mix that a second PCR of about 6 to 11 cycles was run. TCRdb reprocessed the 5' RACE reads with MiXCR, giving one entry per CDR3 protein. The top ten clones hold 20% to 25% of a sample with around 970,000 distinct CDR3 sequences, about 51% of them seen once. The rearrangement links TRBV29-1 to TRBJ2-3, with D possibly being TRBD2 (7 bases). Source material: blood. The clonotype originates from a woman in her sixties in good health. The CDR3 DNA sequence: TGCAGCGTTGTGCGGGGGCGGACAGATACGCAGTATTTT. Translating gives CSVVRGRTDTQYF.